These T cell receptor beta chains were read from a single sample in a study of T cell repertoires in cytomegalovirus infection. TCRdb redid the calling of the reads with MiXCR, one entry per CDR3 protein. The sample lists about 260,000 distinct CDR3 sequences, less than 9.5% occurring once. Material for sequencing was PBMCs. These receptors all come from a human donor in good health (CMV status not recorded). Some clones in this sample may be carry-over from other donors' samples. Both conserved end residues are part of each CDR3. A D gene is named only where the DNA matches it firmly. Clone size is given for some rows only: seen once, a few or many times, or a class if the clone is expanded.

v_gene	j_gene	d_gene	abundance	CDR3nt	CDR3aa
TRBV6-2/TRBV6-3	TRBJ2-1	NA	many	TGTGCCAGCAGTTACACCCGCCAGGGAAGTTGGAATGAGCAGTTCTTC	CASSYTRQGSWNEQFF
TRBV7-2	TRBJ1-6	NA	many	TGTGCCAGCAGCTTAGGGTTAGGTCGGAATAATTCACCCCTCCACTTT	CASSLGLGRNNSPLHF
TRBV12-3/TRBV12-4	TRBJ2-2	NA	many	TGTGCCAGCAGTTTATCTGGGAACACCGGGGAGCTGTTTTTT	CASSLSGNTGELFF
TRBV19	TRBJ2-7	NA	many	TGTGCCAGCCAAGGGTCAACGTACGAGCAGTACTTC	CASQGSTYEQYF
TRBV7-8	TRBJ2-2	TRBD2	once	TGTGCCAGCAGCCCTTACGGACTAGCGGGAGGGCACGGGGAGCTGTTTTTT	CASSPYGLAGGHGELFF
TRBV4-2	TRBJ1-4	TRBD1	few	TGTGCCAGCAGCCCTCGGACAGGGGGCGCTCAAAATGAAAAACTGTTTTTT	CASSPRTGGAQNEKLFF
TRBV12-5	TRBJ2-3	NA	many	TGTGCTAGTGGTTTGTTACTCACAGATACGCAGTATTTT	CASGLLLTDTQYF
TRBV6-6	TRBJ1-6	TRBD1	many	TGTGCCAGCAGTTGGGGGGAAACAGGGGGGACTACTAATTCACCCCTCCACTTT	CASSWGETGGTTNSPLHF
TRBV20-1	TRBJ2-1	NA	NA	TGCAGTGGGGATGATAGTTACAATGAGCAGTTCTTC	CSGDDSYNEQFF
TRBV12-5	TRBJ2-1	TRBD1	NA	TGTGCTAGTGGTTTGGGGACAGGGGTCGAGCAGTTCTTC	CASGLGTGVEQFF
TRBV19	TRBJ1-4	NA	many	TGTGCCAGTAGAACCCGGAATGAAAAACTGTTTTTT	CASRTRNEKLFF
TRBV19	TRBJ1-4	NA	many	TGTGCCAGTAGTCGGAGACCGGCCAGGGTCGGTGAAAAACTGTTTTTT	CASSRRPARVGEKLFF
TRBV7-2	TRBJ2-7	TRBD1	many	TGTGCCAGCAGGGGGACAGGGGGCTCTAGGGAGCAGTACTTC	CASRGTGGSREQYF
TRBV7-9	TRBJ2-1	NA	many	TGTGCCAGCAGCTTCCTCTCGGGAGTTGTCAATGAGCAGTTCTTC	CASSFLSGVVNEQFF
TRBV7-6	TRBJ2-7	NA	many	TGTGCCAGCAGTTTAAGCTCCACGGGGGCCCGGAATCCCTACGAGCAGTACTTC	CASSLSSTGARNPYEQYF
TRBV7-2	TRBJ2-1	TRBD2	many	TGTGCCAGCAGCTCAACCCCAGCGGGAGAGCAGTTCTTC	CASSSTPAGEQFF
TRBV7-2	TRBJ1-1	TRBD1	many	TGTGCCAGCAGCCTGGGTAGGGACAGGGGTCTCCTGAACACTGAAGCTTTCTTT	CASSLGRDRGLLNTEAFF
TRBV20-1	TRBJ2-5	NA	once	TGCAGTGCTAGAGATGGGACCGGGGGCCAAGAGACCCAGTACTTC	CSARDGTGGQETQYF
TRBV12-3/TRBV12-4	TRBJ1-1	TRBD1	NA	TGTGCCAGCAGTTTAGGACAGGGTAGAATCACTGAAGCTTTCTTT	CASSLGQGRITEAFF
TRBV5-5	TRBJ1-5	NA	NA	TGTGCCAGCAGCTTGTCGTCCTGGAACGTCGAGGGTCAGCATTTT	CASSLSSWNVEGQHF
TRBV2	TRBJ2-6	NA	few	TGTGCCAGCAAGAACAGTGAGATGGACGTCCTGACTTTC	CASKNSEMDVLTF
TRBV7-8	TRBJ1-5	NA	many	TGTGCCAGCAGCTTAGATCGCGGGCCTTCACGGCCCCAGCATTTT	CASSLDRGPSRPQHF
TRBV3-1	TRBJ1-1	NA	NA	TGTGCCAGCAGCCAAGGACAGGTGAACACTGAAGCTTTCTTT	CASSQGQVNTEAFF
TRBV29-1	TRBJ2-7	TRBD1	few	TGCAGCGCAGGCCCGGGACAGGGGGCGATTTTCGAAAGCGAGCAGTACTTC	CSAGPGQGAIFESEQYF
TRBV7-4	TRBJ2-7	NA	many	TGTGCCAGCAGCTTAGATCTCCCGGGACTTTACGAGCAGTACTTC	CASSLDLPGLYEQYF
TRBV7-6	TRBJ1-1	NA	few	TGTGCCAGCAGCTTAGTGAATGAAGCTTTCTTT	CASSLVNEAFF
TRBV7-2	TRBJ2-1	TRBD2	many	TGTGCCAGCAGCCCCGCAGCGGGATGGAATGAGCAGTTCTTC	CASSPAAGWNEQFF
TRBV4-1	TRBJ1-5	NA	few	TGCGCCAGCAGCCAAGAAAGGGGGTATCAACAGCCCCAGCATTTT	CASSQERGYQQPQHF
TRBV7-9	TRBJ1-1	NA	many	TGTGCCACCTCGGGGTCGAACACTGAAGCTTTCTTT	CATSGSNTEAFF
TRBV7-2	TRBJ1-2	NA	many	TGTGCCAGCAGCCGGGACGAGGCAGGCTACACCTTC	CASSRDEAGYTF
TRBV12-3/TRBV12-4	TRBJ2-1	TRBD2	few	TGTGCCAGCAGTTTGGGCGGGACTACCGATGAGCAGTTCTTC	CASSLGGTTDEQFF
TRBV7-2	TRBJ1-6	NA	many	TGTGCCAGCAGGTGGGGGGGGGGCACCTATAATTCACCCCTCCACTTT	CASRWGGGTYNSPLHF
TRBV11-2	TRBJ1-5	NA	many	TGTGCCAGCAGCTGGCAGGGGTACGGTCAGCCCCAGCATTTT	CASSWQGYGQPQHF
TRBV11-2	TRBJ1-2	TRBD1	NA	TGTGCCAGCAGCTCCCGCCGGGACAGGGGTAGTGGCTACACCTTC	CASSSRRDRGSGYTF
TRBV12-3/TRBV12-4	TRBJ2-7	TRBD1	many	TGTGCCAGCAGTCCCGGACAGGGGCTCTCCTACGAGCAGTACTTC	CASSPGQGLSYEQYF
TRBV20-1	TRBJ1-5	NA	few	TGCAGTGCTAGGCCGGGACAAATTCTTTATAGCAATCAGCCCCAGCATTTT	CSARPGQILYSNQPQHF
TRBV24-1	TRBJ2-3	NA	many	TGTGCCACACGTAGGGCAGATACGCAGTATTTT	CATRRADTQYF
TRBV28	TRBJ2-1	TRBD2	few	TGTGCCAGCAGTGGGGGCCGGACTAGCGGGGGGATCTACAATGAGCAGTTCTTC	CASSGGRTSGGIYNEQFF
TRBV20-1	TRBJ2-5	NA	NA	TGCAGTGCTAGAGAAGTAAGGGGGCAAGAGACCCAGTACTTC	CSAREVRGQETQYF
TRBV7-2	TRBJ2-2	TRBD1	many	TGTGCCAGCAGCCCCGGACAGGGTTGGACCGGGGAGCTGTTTTTT	CASSPGQGWTGELFF
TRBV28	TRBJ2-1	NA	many	TGTGCCAGCAGTTTATTCAGAGGCTCCTACAATGAGCAGTTCTTC	CASSLFRGSYNEQFF
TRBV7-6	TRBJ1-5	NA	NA	TGTGCCAGCAGCCTAGACAAACCGCCCCAGCATTTT	CASSLDKPPQHF
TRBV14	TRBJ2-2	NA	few	TGTGCCAGCAGCCTGGCGACAGGAAACACCGGGGAGCTGTTTTTT	CASSLATGNTGELFF
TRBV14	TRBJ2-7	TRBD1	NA	TGTGCCAGCAGCCCAGACCAACAGGGGACCCACGAGCAGTACTTC	CASSPDQQGTHEQYF
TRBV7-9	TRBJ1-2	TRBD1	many	TGTGCCAGCAGCTTTCAGGGGGCCTATGGCTACACCTTC	CASSFQGAYGYTF
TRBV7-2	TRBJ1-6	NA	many	TGTGCCAGCAGCTCGGGACATCCTAATTCACCCCTCCACTTT	CASSSGHPNSPLHF
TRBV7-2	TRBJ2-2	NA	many	TGTGCCAGCAGCTCAGGGACGAACACCGGGGAGCTGTTTTTT	CASSSGTNTGELFF
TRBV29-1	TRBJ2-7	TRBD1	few	TGCAGCGTACGAAAAGGGACAGGCGTCCCCTACGAGCAGTACTTC	CSVRKGTGVPYEQYF
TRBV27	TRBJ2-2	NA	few	TGTGCCAGCAGTTTAAGTCCTCACACGGTTGCGAACACCGGGGAGCTGTTTTTT	CASSLSPHTVANTGELFF